A selection of T cell receptor beta chains follows, all from one sample in a study of CD8+ T cells in alopecia areata. Only in-frame clones appear in the TCRdb table, and some are missing; sequencing was by immunoSEQ multiplex PCR. Seen here are 190,000 or so clones, around 58% observed once, and the top ten hold 10% to 15%. Material: CD8+ T cells sorted from blood, obtained at week 24, from a patient treated with tofacitinib. Receptor source: a human donor with alopecia areata. The CDR3 runs from the conserved cysteine through the conserved F or W. A D gene is named only where the DNA matches it firmly. A clone size is listed for some rows: how often the clone was seen (once, few, many), or a class if it is expanded.

D gene | J gene | clone size | V gene | CDR3 DNA | CDR3 protein
- | TRBJ1-5 | - | TRBV27 | TGTGCCAGCAGTTCCGGACGCCCGAATCAGCCCCAGCATTTT | CASSSGRPNQPQHF
- | TRBJ2-7 | - | TRBV19 | TGTGCCAGTAGTACCGGGTCTGCCTACGAGCAGTACTTC | CASSTGSAYEQYF
TRBD1 | TRBJ1-1 | - | TRBV27 | TGTGCCAGCAGTCGGACAGGGCACGCTGAAGCTTTCTTT | CASSRTGHAEAFF
TRBD2 | TRBJ2-1 | - | TRBV4-1 | TGCGCCAGCAGCCCCTTAGCGGGGGGGCTGAGTTGGGGTGAGCAGTTCTTC | CASSPLAGGLSWGEQFF
- | TRBJ2-7 | few | TRBV27 | TGTGCCAGCAGTTTATCACACAGCTCCTCCTACGAGCAGTACTTC | CASSLSHSSSYEQYF
- | TRBJ2-5 | - | TRBV28 | TGTGCCAGCAGTTTAGGAGAGACCCAGTACTTC | CASSLGETQYF
- | TRBJ2-2 | few | TRBV5-1 | TGCGCCAGCAGCTTGACGGACACCGGGGAGCTGTTTTTT | CASSLTDTGELFF
- | TRBJ1-1 | few | TRBV10-3 | TGTGCCATCAGTGTGAGCCCGGTAAACACTGAAGCTTTCTTT | CAISVSPVNTEAFF
TRBD2 | TRBJ2-3 | - | TRBV5-6 | TGTGCCAGCAGCGGGGGACTAGTTAGCACAGATACGCAGTATTTT | CASSGGLVSTDTQYF
- | TRBJ2-5 | once | TRBV4-1 | TGCGCCAGCAGGAATCGGGACGGAGAAGGAGCCCAGTACTTC | CASRNRDGEGAQYF
TRBD1 | TRBJ1-2 | - | TRBV29-1 | TGCAGCGCCGAAGGGGGCCCCGGGGACTATGGCTACACCTTC | CSAEGGPGDYGYTF
- | TRBJ1-4 | - | TRBV2 | TGTGCCAGCAGTGTCCGCGGTCCTGCAACTAATGAAAAACTGTTTTTT | CASSVRGPATNEKLFF
TRBD2 | TRBJ2-7 | once | TRBV11-2 | TGTGCCAGCAGCTATAGCGGGGGCCGCTACGAGCAGTACTTC | CASSYSGGRYEQYF
TRBD1 | TRBJ2-5 | - | TRBV30 | TGTGCCTTAAGGACAGGGGTGACCCAGTACTTC | CALRTGVTQYF
- | TRBJ2-7 | few | TRBV15 | TGTGCCACCAGCATAGATACGGAAGGGACCTACGAGCAGTACTTC | CATSIDTEGTYEQYF
- | TRBJ1-2 | - | TRBV20-1 | TGCAGTCCCTCCCTGGGAGGTACCTTC | CSPSLGGTF
TRBD1 | TRBJ2-3 | - | TRBV7-9 | TGTGCCAGCAGCCCAGAGGGACAGGGATTATACACGCAGTATTTT | CASSPEGQGLYTQYF
TRBD2 | TRBJ2-7 | - | TRBV4-2 | TGTGCCAGCGGAATCGGGGGGGCCTACGAGCAGTACTTC | CASGIGGAYEQYF
- | TRBJ2-1 | few | TRBV30 | TGTGCCTGGAGTGTAGGCTCGTACAATGAGCAGTTCTTC | CAWSVGSYNEQFF
- | TRBJ2-5 | - | TRBV7-2 | TGTGCCAGCAGCGACCGGGACAATTTAGAGACCCAGTACTTC | CASSDRDNLETQYF
TRBD1 | TRBJ2-4 | - | TRBV7-2 | TGTGCCAGCAGTCCTCAGGGGGTGGACATTCAGTACTTC | CASSPQGVDIQYF
- | TRBJ2-1 | - | TRBV13 | TGTGCCAGCAGCCCCGGACTGAATCTCAATGAGCAGTTCTTC | CASSPGLNLNEQFF
- | TRBJ2-7 | - | TRBV15 | TGTGCCACCAGCAGAGCAGGCTCTGGGGAGCAGTACTTC | CATSRAGSGEQYF
- | TRBJ1-5 | - | TRBV10-3 | TGTGCCACCGACCCCAGGCTTAGCAATCAGCCCCAGCATTTT | CATDPRLSNQPQHF
TRBD1 | TRBJ1-1 | - | TRBV4-1 | TGCGCCAGCAGCCAAGTTAGAGGGGGCTCTGAAGCTTTCTTT | CASSQVRGGSEAFF
- | TRBJ2-5 | few | TRBV13 | TGTGCCAGCAGCTTTGGACGGGAGGAGACCCAGTACTTC | CASSFGREETQYF
TRBD1 | TRBJ1-4 | - | TRBV2 | TGTGCCAGCAGGGAACAGGGACAGGGGGGCCGAAAACTGTTTTTT | CASREQGQGGRKLFF
TRBD2 | TRBJ2-5 | - | TRBV7-9 | TGTGCCAGCAGCCCTCCGGTACGGGGGGAGAGGGAGACCCAGTACTTC | CASSPPVRGERETQYF
- | TRBJ2-3 | - | TRBV4-1 | TGCGCCAGCAGCCACCCCCCGATCCCGGGACCCGCGCGGATAGATACGCAGTATTTT | CASSHPPIPGPARIDTQYF
TRBD1 | TRBJ1-5 | - | TRBV27 | TGTGCCAGCAGCCCAGGGGGCTATAATCAGCCCCAGCATTTT | CASSPGGYNQPQHF
- | TRBJ1-2 | - | TRBV10-3 | TGTGCCATCAGTGAGCCAGGCCGGAGGGTCGATGGCTACACCTTC | CAISEPGRRVDGYTF
TRBD1 | TRBJ2-1 | few | TRBV5-6 | TGTGCCAGCAGCCCTGACAGGGGGCAGTACAATGAGCAGTTCTTC | CASSPDRGQYNEQFF
- | TRBJ2-4 | - | TRBV30 | TGTGCCTTCATATGGGTAGCCAAAAACATTCAGTACTTC | CAFIWVAKNIQYF
TRBD1 | TRBJ2-5 | few | TRBV9 | TGTGCCAGCAGCGCCGGGACAGGGGCAGGAGAGACCCAGTACTTC | CASSAGTGAGETQYF
- | TRBJ2-7 | - | TRBV18 | TGTGCCAGCTCACCAGGGGACGAGCAGTACTTC | CASSPGDEQYF
TRBD1 | TRBJ2-3 | few | TRBV11-1 | TGTGCCAGCAGCCTAGGACAGGGGGATCTGGATACGCAGTATTTT | CASSLGQGDLDTQYF
- | TRBJ2-7 | once | TRBV28 | TGTGCCAGCAGTTTCTCAAGTGAAGGTTTGTACGAGCAGTACTTC | CASSFSSEGLYEQYF
- | TRBJ2-7 | - | TRBV7-8 | TGTGCCAGCAGCTACGGGGGACGAGGTCCCTACGAGCAGTACTTC | CASSYGGRGPYEQYF
- | TRBJ1-1 | - | TRBV6-5 | TGTGCCAGCAGTGGGGACGTGAACACTGAAGCTTTCTTT | CASSGDVNTEAFF